Sequencing of this TCR beta chain was carried out in a study of immune cell composition in non-small cell lung cancer. Normal lung sampling was at least 3 cm from the tumour, as distant as possible. DNA was extracted from unsorted cell suspensions stored frozen. Trimming stripped 5 bases from V and 0 bases from J, with 15 bases between. This CDR3 has 16 amino acids. The germline CDR1 and CDR2 sequences are SGHRS and YFSETQ. Study-wide results and caveats: Overall clonality, unlike maximal tumour-associated clone frequency, did not predict TIL reactivity. Tumour-reactive clones were not shown to match dominant in vivo tumour clones. No significant correlation existed between pack-years smoked and tumour clonality.

About this clone: Its specificity is not known.

TCRdb's table, derived via immunoSEQ multiplex PCR, lists solely in-frame clones and lacks some. The sample contains approximately 2,500 clones, about 72% of which appear only once. The source material was non-adjacent lung tissue. This chain links TRBV5-1 with TRBJ1-3; no clear D. This clonotype originated in a human donor with non-small cell lung cancer. The CDR3, as DNA: TGCGCCAGCAGTGCGTTATCGGTCGACTCTGGAAACACCATATATTTT. Translation: CASSALSVDSGNTIYF.